These T cell receptor beta chains were read from a single sample in a study of blood T cell repertoires in COVID-19. Some clones are missing from TCRdb's copy, which holds only in-frame ones; the method was immunoSEQ multiplex PCR. The table has about 200,000 clones, 88% seen once. The sequenced sample consisted of peripheral blood. Receptor source: a woman in her thirties or forties who had recovered from COVID-19. Both conserved end residues are part of each CDR3. Fields, in order: V gene, J gene, clone size, D gene, CDR3 protein, CDR3 DNA. D genes are given only for firm matches. Not all rows give a size; the values are once, few, many and, for expanded clones, a class.

v_gene: TRBV3-1/TRBV3-2
j_gene: TRBJ1-2
abundance: -
d_gene: -
CDR3aa: CASSQDWGGDHANYGYTF
CDR3nt: TGTGCCAGCAGCCAAGATTGGGGGGGGGACCATGCTAACTATGGCTACACCTTC

v_gene: TRBV7-6
j_gene: TRBJ1-1
abundance: -
d_gene: -
CDR3aa: CASSPGGEAFF
CDR3nt: TGTGCCAGCAGCCCGGGGGGTGAAGCTTTCTTT

v_gene: TRBV27
j_gene: TRBJ1-3
abundance: -
d_gene: -
CDR3aa: CASSSTRSPTIYF
CDR3nt: TGTGCCAGCAGTTCGACGCGGAGTCCCACCATATATTTT

v_gene: TRBV7-2
j_gene: TRBJ2-7
abundance: once
d_gene: TRBD1
CDR3aa: CASSALGTDTYEQYF
CDR3nt: TGTGCCAGCAGCGCTCTCGGGACAGATACCTACGAGCAGTACTTC

v_gene: TRBV9
j_gene: TRBJ2-7
abundance: once
d_gene: TRBD1
CDR3aa: CASSPTGYRSYEQYF
CDR3nt: TGTGCCAGCAGCCCGACAGGGTATCGTTCCTACGAGCAGTACTTC

v_gene: TRBV6-5
j_gene: TRBJ1-5
abundance: -
d_gene: -
CDR3aa: CASSYSPTGKMAQHF
CDR3nt: TGTGCCAGCAGTTACTCACCCACAGGGAAAATGGCCCAGCATTTT

v_gene: TRBV19
j_gene: TRBJ2-6
abundance: -
d_gene: TRBD1
CDR3aa: CASSRESGTGGSGANVLTF
CDR3nt: TGTGCCAGTAGCCGTGAATCCGGGACAGGGGGATCTGGGGCCAACGTCCTGACTTTC

v_gene: TRBV6-2/TRBV6-3
j_gene: TRBJ2-7
abundance: -
d_gene: -
CDR3aa: CASSYFSGHEQYF
CDR3nt: TGTGCCAGCAGTTACTTTAGCGGCCACGAGCAGTACTTC

v_gene: TRBV6-5
j_gene: TRBJ1-5
abundance: -
d_gene: -
CDR3aa: CASSYSARAGGPQHF
CDR3nt: TGTGCCAGCAGTTACTCCGCCCGAGCAGGAGGGCCCCAGCATTTT

v_gene: TRBV7-8
j_gene: TRBJ1-5
abundance: -
d_gene: TRBD1
CDR3aa: CASSRQGALGNQPQHF
CDR3nt: TGTGCCAGCAGCAGACAGGGGGCGCTTGGCAATCAGCCCCAGCATTTT

v_gene: TRBV18
j_gene: TRBJ2-1
abundance: -
d_gene: TRBD1
CDR3aa: CASSPRPGQDLYNEQFF
CDR3nt: TGTGCCAGCTCACCACGACCAGGACAGGACCTCTACAATGAGCAGTTCTTC

v_gene: TRBV5-8
j_gene: TRBJ1-1
abundance: -
d_gene: -
CDR3aa: CASSAGTEAFF
CDR3nt: TGTGCCAGCAGCGCGGGGACTGAAGCTTTCTTT

v_gene: TRBV11-2
j_gene: TRBJ2-2
abundance: -
d_gene: TRBD1
CDR3aa: CASSLVTGGTGELFF
CDR3nt: TGTGCCAGCAGCTTAGTGACAGGGGGCACCGGGGAGCTGTTTTTT

v_gene: TRBV28
j_gene: TRBJ2-2
abundance: -
d_gene: -
CDR3aa: CASSFIGRHTGELFF
CDR3nt: TGTGCCAGCAGTTTCATAGGGAGACACACCGGGGAGCTGTTTTTT

v_gene: TRBV5-1
j_gene: TRBJ2-2
abundance: -
d_gene: TRBD1
CDR3aa: CASTLQGAETGELFF
CDR3nt: TGCGCCAGCACCCTCCAGGGGGCAGAAACCGGGGAGCTGTTTTTT

v_gene: TRBV2
j_gene: TRBJ2-2
abundance: -
d_gene: -
CDR3aa: CASSEGGYGTGELFF
CDR3nt: TGTGCCAGCAGTGAAGGGGGCTATGGCACCGGGGAGCTGTTTTTT

v_gene: TRBV12-3/TRBV12-4
j_gene: TRBJ2-2
abundance: -
d_gene: -
CDR3aa: CASSLEPGELFF
CDR3nt: TGTGCCAGCAGTTTAGAGCCCGGGGAGCTGTTTTTT

v_gene: TRBV18
j_gene: TRBJ2-7
abundance: -
d_gene: TRBD1
CDR3aa: CASSLDRGPHEQYF
CDR3nt: TGTGCCAGCTCACTCGACAGGGGGCCGCACGAGCAGTACTTC

v_gene: TRBV6-1
j_gene: TRBJ2-1
abundance: -
d_gene: -
CDR3aa: CASSEDGRGNEQFF
CDR3nt: TGTGCCAGCAGTGAAGACGGGAGAGGCAATGAGCAGTTCTTC

v_gene: TRBV14
j_gene: TRBJ2-7
abundance: -
d_gene: -
CDR3aa: CASSLLTGSYLGF
CDR3nt: TGTGCCAGCAGCCTCCTAACAGGGTCCTATCTAGGCTTC

v_gene: TRBV19
j_gene: TRBJ1-5
abundance: -
d_gene: -
CDR3aa: CASSIKQDRISNQPQHF
CDR3nt: TGTGCCAGTAGTATAAAACAGGACAGAATTAGCAATCAGCCCCAGCATTTT

v_gene: TRBV5-1
j_gene: TRBJ2-2
abundance: -
d_gene: -
CDR3aa: CASSFAQAGVGELFF
CDR3nt: TGCGCCAGCAGCTTTGCACAGGCCGGAGTTGGGGAGCTGTTTTTT

v_gene: TRBV30
j_gene: TRBJ1-4
abundance: -
d_gene: -
CDR3aa: CAWSGQSNEKLFF
CDR3nt: TGTGCCTGGAGCGGACAAAGTAATGAAAAACTGTTTTTT

v_gene: TRBV27
j_gene: TRBJ1-2
abundance: -
d_gene: -
CDR3aa: CASSFRDITPKGYTF
CDR3nt: TGTGCCAGCAGTTTCCGGGATATAACCCCTAAGGGCTACACCTTC

v_gene: TRBV19
j_gene: TRBJ1-1
abundance: -
d_gene: -
CDR3aa: CASSQDIMNTEAFF
CDR3nt: TGTGCCAGTAGCCAAGACATTATGAACACTGAAGCTTTCTTT

v_gene: TRBV19
j_gene: TRBJ1-2
abundance: -
d_gene: TRBD1
CDR3aa: CASSIEAGGYGYTF
CDR3nt: TGTGCCAGTAGTATAGAAGCAGGGGGCTATGGCTACACCTTC

v_gene: TRBV19
j_gene: TRBJ1-1
abundance: -
d_gene: -
CDR3aa: CASTERLAVRAFF
CDR3nt: TGTGCCAGTACCGAAAGATTGGCAGTTCGAGCTTTCTTT

v_gene: TRBV3-1/TRBV3-2
j_gene: TRBJ1-3
abundance: -
d_gene: -
CDR3aa: CASSLQGAGNTIYF
CDR3nt: TGTGCCAGCAGCCTACAGGGTGCTGGAAACACCATATATTTT

v_gene: TRBV7-9
j_gene: TRBJ1-2
abundance: -
d_gene: -
CDR3aa: CASSSRQDNYGYTF
CDR3nt: TGTGCCAGCAGCTCAAGACAGGATAACTATGGCTACACCTTC

v_gene: TRBV19
j_gene: TRBJ1-2
abundance: -
d_gene: TRBD1
CDR3aa: CATRTGWGYTF
CDR3nt: TGTGCCACCCGGACAGGGTGGGGCTACACCTTC

v_gene: TRBV28
j_gene: TRBJ2-7
abundance: -
d_gene: -
CDR3aa: CASSPSGPRGDEQYF
CDR3nt: TGTGCCAGCAGCCCCAGCGGACCCCGCGGCGACGAGCAGTACTTC

v_gene: TRBV4-1
j_gene: TRBJ2-4
abundance: -
d_gene: -
CDR3aa: CASSQDPLAAAFNIQYF
CDR3nt: TGCGCCAGCAGCCAAGACCCGTTGGCTGCCGCTTTCAACATTCAGTACTTC

v_gene: TRBV6-1
j_gene: TRBJ2-1
abundance: -
d_gene: -
CDR3aa: CASSDPSGTYNEQFF
CDR3nt: TGTGCCAGCAGTGACCCAAGCGGTACCTACAATGAGCAGTTCTTC

v_gene: TRBV19
j_gene: TRBJ1-2
abundance: -
d_gene: -
CDR3aa: CASSIASFYGYTF
CDR3nt: TGTGCCAGTAGTATAGCCAGTTTCTATGGCTACACCTTC

v_gene: TRBV19
j_gene: TRBJ2-7
abundance: -
d_gene: -
CDR3aa: CASSSLRGTLGAGEQYF
CDR3nt: TGTGCCAGTAGTAGTTTGAGGGGGACCCTCGGGGCAGGGGAGCAGTACTTC

v_gene: TRBV18
j_gene: TRBJ2-7
abundance: -
d_gene: -
CDR3aa: CASSPPNRQGGLYEQYF
CDR3nt: TGTGCCAGCTCACCACCGAATAGGCAGGGGGGACTCTACGAGCAGTACTTC

v_gene: TRBV7-9
j_gene: TRBJ2-7
abundance: few
d_gene: -
CDR3aa: CASSSLEGLASYEQYF
CDR3nt: TGTGCCAGCAGCTCTCTGGAGGGGCTAGCGTCATACGAGCAGTACTTC

v_gene: TRBV18
j_gene: TRBJ1-1
abundance: once
d_gene: TRBD1
CDR3aa: CASSPGQRNTEAFF
CDR3nt: TGTGCCAGCTCACCGGGACAGAGGAACACTGAAGCTTTCTTT

v_gene: TRBV7-2
j_gene: TRBJ1-3
abundance: -
d_gene: TRBD1
CDR3aa: CASRRDRGSGNTIYF
CDR3nt: TGTGCCAGCAGGAGGGACAGGGGTTCTGGAAACACCATATATTTT

v_gene: TRBV6-6
j_gene: TRBJ1-2
abundance: -
d_gene: -
CDR3aa: CASSGRGGSGYTF
CDR3nt: TGTGCCAGCAGTGGTAGGGGTGGATCTGGCTACACCTTC

v_gene: TRBV19
j_gene: TRBJ2-1
abundance: -
d_gene: TRBD2
CDR3aa: CASSIGMDYGAGNEQFF
CDR3nt: TGTGCCAGTAGTATCGGTATGGACTACGGAGCGGGGAATGAGCAGTTCTTC

v_gene: TRBV15
j_gene: TRBJ2-2
abundance: -
d_gene: TRBD2
CDR3aa: CATGLAGGPSNTGELFF
CDR3nt: TGTGCCACCGGGCTAGCGGGAGGGCCTTCAAACACCGGGGAGCTGTTTTTT

v_gene: TRBV19
j_gene: TRBJ2-1
abundance: -
d_gene: TRBD2
CDR3aa: CASSAREGVPYNEQFF
CDR3nt: TGTGCCAGTAGTGCCCGGGAGGGGGTGCCGTACAATGAGCAGTTCTTC

v_gene: TRBV7-4
j_gene: TRBJ1-1
abundance: -
d_gene: TRBD1
CDR3aa: CASSPGGKNTEAFF
CDR3nt: TGTGCCAGCAGCCCAGGGGGCAAGAACACTGAAGCTTTCTTT

v_gene: TRBV15
j_gene: TRBJ1-6
abundance: -
d_gene: -
CDR3aa: CATSRETASSYNSPLHF
CDR3nt: TGTGCCACCAGCAGAGAGACAGCTAGCTCCTATAATTCACCCCTCCACTTT

v_gene: TRBV3-1/TRBV3-2
j_gene: TRBJ2-7
abundance: few
d_gene: -
CDR3aa: CASSQSLTRVSYEQYF
CDR3nt: TGTGCCAGCAGCCAGTCCCTTACCAGGGTCTCCTACGAGCAGTACTTC

v_gene: TRBV7-9
j_gene: TRBJ2-7
abundance: -
d_gene: TRBD2
CDR3aa: CASSLSGVPYEQYF
CDR3nt: TGTGCCAGCAGCCTAAGCGGGGTGCCCTACGAGCAGTACTTC

v_gene: TRBV18
j_gene: TRBJ2-5
abundance: -
d_gene: -
CDR3aa: CASSRRGGNQETQYF
CDR3nt: TGTGCCAGCTCACGTCGTGGGGGGAACCAAGAGACCCAGTACTTC

v_gene: TRBV9
j_gene: TRBJ2-7
abundance: once
d_gene: TRBD2
CDR3aa: CASSVGGNTYEQYF
CDR3nt: TGTGCCAGCAGCGTGGGGGGGAATACCTACGAGCAGTACTTC

v_gene: TRBV5-4
j_gene: TRBJ2-5
abundance: -
d_gene: TRBD2
CDR3aa: CASSLGSYGAGVWSKTQYF
CDR3nt: TGTGCCAGCAGCTTGGGGTCTTACGGCGCGGGAGTGTGGTCGAAGACCCAGTACTTC

v_gene: TRBV19
j_gene: TRBJ1-1
abundance: -
d_gene: -
CDR3aa: CATKRGWGTEAFF
CDR3nt: TGTGCCACCAAGAGGGGGTGGGGCACTGAAGCTTTCTTT

v_gene: TRBV7-9
j_gene: TRBJ2-5
abundance: -
d_gene: TRBD2
CDR3aa: CASSLAGGGRTEETQYF
CDR3nt: TGTGCCAGCAGCTTAGCTGGCGGCGGGAGGACTGAAGAGACCCAGTACTTC

v_gene: TRBV30
j_gene: TRBJ1-2
abundance: few
d_gene: -
CDR3aa: CALGTAYGYTF
CDR3nt: TGTGCCCTCGGCACAGCCTATGGCTACACCTTC

v_gene: TRBV19
j_gene: TRBJ2-7
abundance: -
d_gene: -
CDR3aa: CASSVREAVYEQYF
CDR3nt: TGTGCCAGTAGTGTGAGGGAGGCCGTCTACGAGCAGTACTTC